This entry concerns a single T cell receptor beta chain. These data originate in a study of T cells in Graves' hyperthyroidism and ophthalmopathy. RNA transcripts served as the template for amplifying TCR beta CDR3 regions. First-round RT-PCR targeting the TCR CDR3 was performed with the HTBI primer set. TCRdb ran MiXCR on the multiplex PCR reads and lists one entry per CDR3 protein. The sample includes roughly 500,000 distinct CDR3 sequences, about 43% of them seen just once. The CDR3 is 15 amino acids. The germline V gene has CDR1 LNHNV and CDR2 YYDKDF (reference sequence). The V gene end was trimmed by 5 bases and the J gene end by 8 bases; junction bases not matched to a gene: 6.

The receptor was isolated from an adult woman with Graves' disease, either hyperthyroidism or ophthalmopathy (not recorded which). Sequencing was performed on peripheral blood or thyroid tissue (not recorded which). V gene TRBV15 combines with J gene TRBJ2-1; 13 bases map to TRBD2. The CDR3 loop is CATSRTSGSWYEQFF. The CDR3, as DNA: TGTGCCACCAGCCGGACTAGCGGGAGTTGGTATGAGCAGTTCTTC.